The present TCR beta chain was sequenced within a study of blood T cell repertoires in COVID-19 (dated by TCRdb to the early 2020s). About the study as a whole: Collaborator samples came from the United States, Italy and Spain and covered acute and convalescent phases of COVID-19. The material from the prospective study consisted of cDNA or gDNA derived from T cells, B-cell-depleted T cells, or PBMCs. Subjects who had been exposed to COVID-19, were actively infected with it, or had recovered from it provided the deeply sampled blood TCRbeta repertoires that made up the dataset. The repertoires were released in a freely available public database intended as a resource for research on the immune response to SARS-CoV-2. Samples were obtained from the ongoing ImmuneRACE study (first 160 participants) and from about 1,300 subjects provided by 6 global collaborators. The sample metadata nearly always contained a de-identified subject ID, COVID-19 status, age in years and sex. Where available, HLA class I and class II types were obtained from metadata supplied by the sample provider rather than from assay-based typing. The paper's findings and limits, for the study overall: How much clinical and demographic metadata was included differed by source and by participant, and the metadata was provided uncurated.

Concerning this clone itself: Its antigen is still unknown. Qualities for individual bases were not recorded, and no much larger clone is one base off.

TCRbeta CDR3 regions were amplified from genomic DNA by means of the immunoSEQ Assay, a bias-controlled multiplex PCR. Under the source paper's analysis protocol: The number of nucleated cells in each sample was estimated by amplification of reference gene primers within the assay. Sequence reads were collapsed and filtered to measure the absolute abundance of every unique TCRbeta CDR3 rearrangement. For each sample, productive Simpson clonality was calculated as the square root of Simpson's diversity index over productive rearrangements. The table comes from immuneACCESS by way of TCRdb, which keeps in-frame sequences with V and J called. Part of the clones is missing from these tables; in studies checked, under half for an unresolved V gene and the rest for unknown reasons. Clone size and the V and J calls come from that table; the DNA yielded D and trimming. For this sample there are 130,000 to 150,000 clones; roughly 76% appear just once. The top ten clonotypes cover about an eighth of the sample.

Taken from cysteine to phenylalanine, the CDR3 has 16 residues. Kept here is only the CDR3 DNA, which spans 48 bases and is read in frame from base 1. Based on the germline V gene (reference sequence), the CDR1 and CDR2 sequences are LNHDA and SQIVND. Trimming removed 5 bases from V and 2 bases from J, leaving 16 bases between the germline ends. Whole blood was collected in K2EDTA tubes by collaborating institutions according to the institutions' own protocols. Collaborator samples were shipped for TCRbeta analysis as frozen whole blood, isolated PBMCs, or DNA extracted from either sample type. The sequenced sample consisted of peripheral blood. The sequence joins TRBV19 to TRBJ2-1, and TRBD1 may be the D gene, going by 6 matching bases. This TCR was sampled from a man of 80 years or more with acute or convalescent COVID-19. The CDR3 region reads CASSPRFRGPYNEQFF. The nucleotide sequence is given as TGTGCCAGTAGTCCTCGGTTCAGGGGACCCTACAATGAGCAGTTCTTC. The CDR3, completed at both ends by the reference TRBV19 and TRBJ2-1 genes, gives the full variable domain DGGITQSPKYLFRKEGQNVTLSCEQNLNHDAMYWYRQDPGQGLRLIYYSQIVNDFQKGDIAEGYSVSREKKESFPLTVTSAQKNPTAFYLCASSPRFRGPYNEQFFGPGTRLTVL.